The 12 T cell receptor beta chains presented below share a single source sample, sequenced in a study of T cells after posttransplantation cyclophosphamide. Busulfan-fludarabine conditioning, marrow transplant, and cyclophosphamide on days +3 and +4 were administered. Sequenced by immunoSEQ multiplex PCR; TCRdb stores in-frame clones only, minus some. Of 2,500 to 3,000 clones listed, around 72% are singletons. Sequenced material: PBMCs, taken after allogeneic stem cell transplant with posttransplant cyclophosphamide. The receptors come from a female patient in her fifties or sixties who received an allogeneic stem cell transplant from a related donor, was CMV-positive, and had no GVHD. The graft donor may be the source of some T cells.

The rearrangement links TRBV6-5 to TRBJ2-1; 9 bases map to TRBD2. CDR3 length: 16 residues. CDR1 and CDR2 from the germline V gene are MNHEY and SVGAGI. J lost 9 bases, V lost 3 bases, and 12 bases had no gene match. CDR3 nucleotide sequence: TGTGCCAGCAGTTATATATTGCGGGGGGGCGGTGGTGAGCAGTTCTTC. This codes for CASSYILRGGGGEQFF.

The chain joins TRBV7-2 to TRBJ1-4; D possibly corresponds to TRBD1 (5 bases). Looked up from germline, CDR1 is SGHTA and CDR2 is FQGNSA. V lost 6 bases and J 8 bases, leaving 13 bases between the germline ends. This CDR3 comprises 13 residues. The CDR3: CASSSGTEEKLFF. The CDR3 DNA is TGTGCCAGCAGTTCCGGGACTGAGGAAAAACTGTTTTTT.

This clone was seen once. The rearrangement joins TRBV30 to TRBJ1-1; maybe TRBD1 (6 bases). V gave up 2 bases and J gave up 0 bases, with 13 bases separating them. The CDR3 spans 15 residues. Germline loops: CDR1 GTSNPN, CDR2 SVGIG (reference sequence). The CDR3 sequence: CAWSRGAMVNTEAFF. The CDR3 DNA reads TGTGCCTGGAGTCGGGGGGCTATGGTGAACACTGAAGCTTTCTTT.

This chain links TRBV6-6 with TRBJ2-5; D might be TRBD2 (7 bases). V dropped 2 bases and J dropped 0 bases, with 10 bases sitting between them. This CDR3 has 15 residues. Germline-derived CDR1 and CDR2 are MNHNY and SVGAGI (reference sequence). CDR3 sequence (DNA): TGTGCCAGCAGTTACGGCGGGGGCCACCAAGAGACCCAGTACTTC. Translation gives CASSYGGGHQETQYF.

This clone was picked up one time. The chain combines TRBV28 with TRBJ1-4; D might be TRBD1 (5 bases). The germline gives CDR1 MDHEN, CDR2 SYDVKM. This CDR3 contains 12 residues. V gave up 6 bases and J gave up 15 bases, with 17 bases separating them. The CDR3 DNA is TGTGCCAGCAGGCCGACGGTTGGGGCGGTGTTTTTT. Its translation is CASRPTVGAVFF. Combining the CDR3 with reference TRBV28 and TRBJ1-4 gives the whole variable domain DVKVTQSSRYLVKRTGEKVFLECVQDMDHENMFWYRQDPGLGLRLIYFSYDVKMKEKGDIPEGYSVSREKKERFSLILESASTNQTSMYLCASRPTVGAVFFGSGTQLSVL.

CDR3 sequence reads: CASSDFGGGYEQYF. The CDR3 DNA reads TGCGCCAGCAGTGATTTTGGCGGGGGCTACGAGCAGTACTTC. V is TRBV10-2 and J is TRBJ2-7; 7 bases line up with TRBD2. With 3 bases clipped from V and 3 bases from J, the junction kept 5 bases outside the gene matches. CDR1 and CDR2 from the germline V gene are WSHSY and SAAADI. The CDR3 is 14 amino acids.

V and J are TRBV10-3 and TRBJ1-2, with a weak D call TRBD1 (6 bases). Germline V gene lookup returns CDR1 ENHRY and CDR2 SYGVKD. The ends were cut back, 2 bases at V and 0 bases at J, with 13 bases in the middle. The CDR3 is 16 amino acids. CDR3 residues: CAISEPGQTTNYGYTF. The CDR3 nucleotides are TGTGCCATCAGTGAGCCGGGACAAACAACTAACTATGGCTACACCTTC.

This clone has only one observation. The chain recombines TRBV25-1 with TRBJ1-1, with D unresolved. Germline CDR1 and CDR2: MGHDK and SYGVNS. The CDR3 runs 13 residues. Trimming left V 6 bases short and J 1 base short, with 9 bases between. The CDR3 DNA follows: TGTGCCAGCAGCCTTCGGGGGAACACTGAAGCTTTCTTT. It encodes CASSLRGNTEAFF.

CDR3 amino acids: CAWNPGGGWNTEAFF. The DNA for the CDR3 is TGTGCCTGGAATCCGGGGGGGGGTTGGAACACTGAAGCTTTCTTT. The gene calls are TRBV30 and TRBJ1-1, with D tentatively TRBD1 (5 bases). Germline CDR1 GTSNPN, CDR2 SVGIG (reference sequence). The CDR3 is 15 residues long. V was clipped by 4 bases and J by 1 base, with 16 bases between them.

This clone was recorded a few times. The rearrangement uses TRBV7-7 and TRBJ2-1; D unresolved. Deletions cut 2 bases from V and 5 bases from J, with 16 bases between. The CDR3 runs to 16 residues. In germline, CDR1 is SSHAT, CDR2 FNYEAQ (reference sequence). The CDR3 DNA is TGTGCCAGCAGCTTAAAAATGGGCCAGCCTAACAATGAGCAGTTCTTC. This gives the protein CASSLKMGQPNNEQFF.

The rearrangement links TRBV5-1 to TRBJ1-4; 9 bases line up with TRBD1. J lost 5 bases, V lost 0 bases, and 5 bases had no gene match. CDR1 and CDR2 (germline): SGHRS, YFSETQ. CDR3 length: 16 residues. The CDR3 coding sequence is TGCGCCAGCAGCTTGGCTAAGACAGGGGGGAATGAAAAACTGTTTTTT. This codes for CASSLAKTGGNEKLFF.

The rearrangement uses TRBV5-4 and TRBJ2-7; TRBD2 aligns across 11 bases. Germline values: CDR1 SGHNT, CDR2 YYREEE (reference sequence). Trimming took 4 bases from V and 2 from J; bases not matched to a gene: 2. The CDR3 spans 14 residues. The CDR3 DNA sequence: TGTGCCAGCAGCGGGGGACTAGCGGCCTACGAGCAGTACTTC. Its translation is CASSGGLAAYEQYF.